These 5 T cell receptor beta chains were all obtained from the same sample, sequenced in a study of T cells in Graves' hyperthyroidism and ophthalmopathy. Researchers took RNA transcripts and amplified the TCR beta CDR3 regions from them. First-round RT-PCR of the TCR CDR3 relied on the HTBI primer set. TCRdb independently ran MiXCR on the multiplex PCR reads; one entry per CDR3 protein. The sample includes fewer than 450,000 distinct CDR3 sequences, about 15% seen only once; the top ten take roughly 20%. The sequenced sample consisted of blood. The receptors shown here come from a woman aged 55-70 years with Graves' ophthalmopathy.

In this sample, this clonotype turned up a few times. The genes are TRBV20-1 and TRBJ2-7; TRBD2 is a possible D gene (5 bases). The CDR3 runs to 9 residues. Germline assignment: CDR1 DFQATT and CDR2 SNEGSKA (reference sequence). Written as DNA, the CDR3 is TGCAGCACGGGGAACGAGCAGTACTTC. Translating gives CSTGNEQYF.

This clonotype was counted between two and nine times. This rearrangement joins TRBV5-1 to TRBJ2-7; D call uncertain. The CDR3 spans 12 residues. Germline CDR1 is SGHRS and CDR2 is YFSETQ. V was clipped by 5 bases and J by 5 bases, with 11 bases between them. For the CDR3, the DNA is TGCGCCAGCAGTCTCTCGGGCCACGAGCAGTACTTC. Amino acid sequence: CASSLSGHEQYF.

This clonotype was seen at least ten times. This chain uses TRBV20-1 with TRBJ2-3; no definite D call. This CDR3 region has 14 residues. The V end was cut by 0 bases, the J end by 1 base, with 8 bases between. The germline CDR1 and CDR2 sequences are DFQATT and SNEGSKA (reference sequence). The CDR3 here is CSARDRRGTDTQYF. CDR3 DNA sequence: TGCAGTGCTAGAGACCGCCGGGGCACAGATACGCAGTATTTT.

This clonotype was picked up many times. The chain couples TRBV5-5 to TRBJ2-1, with 13 bases identical to TRBD2. Germline V gene lookup returns CDR1 SGHKS and CDR2 YYEKEE (reference sequence). Trimming at V came to 4 bases and at J to 8 bases, leaving 18 bases not matched to a gene. The CDR3 loop spans 19 amino acids. The CDR3 region is CASSQNPRLAGGARDEQFF. The CDR3 bases are TGTGCCAGCAGCCAGAACCCACGACTAGCGGGAGGCGCACGTGATGAGCAGTTCTTC. Full variable domain (outside the CDR3, taken from reference TRBV5-5 and TRBJ2-1): DAGVTQSPTHLIKTRGQQVTLRCSPISGHKSVSWYQQVLGQGPQFIFQYYEKEERGRGNFPDRFSARQFPNYSSELNVNALLLGDSALYLCASSQNPRLAGGARDEQFFGPGTRLTVL.

This clonotype was counted ten times or more. The CDR3 loop is CSARDGRKSSYNEQFF. In DNA form, the CDR3 reads TGCAGTGCTAGAGACGGGCGTAAAAGCTCCTACAATGAGCAGTTCTTC. The chain couples TRBV20-1 to TRBJ2-1; D gene unclear. V was pared by 0 bases and J by 0 bases, with 12 bases between. CDR3 length: 16 residues. Germline CDR1 reads DFQATT; CDR2 reads SNEGSKA (reference sequence).